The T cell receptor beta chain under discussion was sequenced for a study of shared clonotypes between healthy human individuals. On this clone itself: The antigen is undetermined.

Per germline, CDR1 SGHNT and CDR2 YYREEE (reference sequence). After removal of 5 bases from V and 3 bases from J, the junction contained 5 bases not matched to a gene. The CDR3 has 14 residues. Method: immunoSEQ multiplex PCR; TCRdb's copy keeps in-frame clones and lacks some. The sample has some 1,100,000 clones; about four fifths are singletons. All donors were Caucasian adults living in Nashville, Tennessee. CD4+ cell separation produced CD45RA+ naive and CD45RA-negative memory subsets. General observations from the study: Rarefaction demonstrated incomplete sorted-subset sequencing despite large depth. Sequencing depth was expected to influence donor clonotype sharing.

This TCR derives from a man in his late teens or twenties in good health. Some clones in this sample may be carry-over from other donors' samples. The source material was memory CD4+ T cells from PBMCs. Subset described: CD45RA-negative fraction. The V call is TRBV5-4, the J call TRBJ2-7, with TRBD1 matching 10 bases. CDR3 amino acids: CASRRWDRGYEQYF. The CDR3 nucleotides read TGTGCCAGCAGACGCTGGGACAGGGGCTACGAGCAGTACTTC. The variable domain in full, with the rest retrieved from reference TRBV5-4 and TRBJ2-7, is ETGVTQSPTHLIKTRGQQVTLRCSSQSGHNTVSWYQQALGQGPQFIFQYYREEENGRGNFPPRFSGLQFPNYSSELNVNALELDDSALYLCASRRWDRGYEQYFGPGTRLTVT.